Included here is one T cell receptor beta chain sequence, with context. The sample comes from a study of blood T cell repertoires in COVID-19. Study summary: The origin of the acute and convalescent COVID-19 samples was the United States, Italy and Spain. PBMCs, B-cell-depleted T cells, or T cells provided the cDNA or gDNA that made up the material.

J was trimmed by 4 bases and V by 7 bases; bases with no gene match: 12. CDR3 length equals 17 residues. Looked up from germline, CDR1 is LNHDA and CDR2 is SQIVND (reference sequence). Clones were sequenced by immunoSEQ multiplex PCR, and TCRdb holds only the in-frame ones, with some missing. Found here are a few hundred thousand clones, nearly 90% of them singletons; the top ten hold approximately 1.8%. Sequenced: PBMCs or T cells enriched from blood (not recorded which). The TCR was taken from a woman aged 55-70 years who had recovered from COVID-19. The chain employs TRBV19 and TRBJ2-1; 11 positions agree with TRBD2. The DNA for the CDR3 is TGTGCCAGTACTGCAGGTAGCGGGGGGGCTCTATACAATGAGCAGTTCTTC. The encoded protein is CASTAGSGGALYNEQFF.